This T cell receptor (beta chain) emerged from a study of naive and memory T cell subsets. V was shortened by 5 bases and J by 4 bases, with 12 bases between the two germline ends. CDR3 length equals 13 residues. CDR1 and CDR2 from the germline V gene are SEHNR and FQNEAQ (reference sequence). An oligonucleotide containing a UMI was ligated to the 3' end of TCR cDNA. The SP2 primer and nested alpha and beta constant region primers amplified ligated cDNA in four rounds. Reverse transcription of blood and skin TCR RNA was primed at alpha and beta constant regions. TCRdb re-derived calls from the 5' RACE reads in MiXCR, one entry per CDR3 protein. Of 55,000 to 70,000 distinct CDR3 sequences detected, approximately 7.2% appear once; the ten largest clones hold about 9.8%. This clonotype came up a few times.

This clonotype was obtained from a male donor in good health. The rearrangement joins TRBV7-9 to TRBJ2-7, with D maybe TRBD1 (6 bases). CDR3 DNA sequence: TGTGCCAGCAGCACACAGGGTCGGTACGAGCAGTACTTC. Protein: CASSTQGRYEQYF.